The rows below give T cell receptor beta chains drawn from one sample of a study of T cells in Graves' hyperthyroidism and ophthalmopathy. Using its own MiXCR run on the multiplex PCR reads, TCRdb lists one record per CDR3 protein. Counted here are 450,000 to 500,000 distinct CDR3 sequences, 22% occurring once; the ten biggest clones make up 45% to 50%. The sample consisted of blood. Every receptor here comes from a woman in her 70s with Graves' ophthalmopathy. Both conserved end residues are trimmed from each CDR3. Clone size is given for some rows only: seen once, a few or many times, or a class if the clone is expanded.

clone size	V gene	J gene	CDR3 protein
few	TRBV20-1	TRBJ2-7	SAGGLAGEQY
many	TRBV6-2/TRBV6-3	TRBJ2-6	ASTNDQLGHFSGANVLT
.	TRBV5-1	TRBJ1-6	ASSSQGNNSPLH
few	TRBV20-1	TRBJ2-1	SAKRGRPYNEQF
few	TRBV7-2	TRBJ2-7	ASSTDRGSYEQY
many	TRBV5-1	TRBJ1-2	ASSGRLRGDHGYT
few	TRBV6-1	TRBJ2-1	ASNGGAGGYNEQF
.	TRBV7-8	TRBJ2-1	ASSLARPSGRRNEQF
.	TRBV9	TRBJ2-6	ASSVGGSSGANVLT
.	TRBV6-1	TRBJ1-6	AVETDYNSPLH
.	TRBV5-1	TRBJ1-4	ASSPGPGGEKLF
.	TRBV5-1	TRBJ1-6	ASSPAQDRLGSPLH
few	TRBV20-1	TRBJ2-1	SALGFFGGYNEQF
few	TRBV6-4	TRBJ1-2	ASRGQGSGYT
.	TRBV7-6	TRBJ2-5	ASSLLAQETQY
many	TRBV30	TRBJ1-1	AWTVGDRGPF
.	TRBV19	TRBJ2-7	ASRGTGLNYEQY
many	TRBV2	TRBJ2-7	ASSGGTSVYEQY
.	TRBV20-1	TRBJ2-1	SARFSSGAYNEQF
many	TRBV28	TRBJ2-2	ASSLVAGTTGELF
few	TRBV6-6	TRBJ1-1	ASSYPKTSTGRTEAF
few	TRBV27	TRBJ1-1	ASSLTGTPIGAF
few	TRBV6-5	TRBJ2-6	ASSYTRGGSGANVLT
many	TRBV12-3/TRBV12-4	TRBJ1-1	ASSLFGTPEAF
.	TRBV7-2	TRBJ2-7	ASSPPSSHEQY
many	TRBV28	TRBJ1-1	ASSSDGQRAF
many	TRBV28	TRBJ1-5	ASSVQGYNQPQH
.	TRBV6-2/TRBV6-3	TRBJ2-7	ASSRGPSYEQY
few	TRBV7-3	TRBJ2-3	ASSPVGGTDTQY
many	TRBV12-5	TRBJ2-5	ASGLVRLGAGGPKETQY
many	TRBV28	TRBJ2-3	ASSFSVEGGRTDTQY
many	TRBV28	TRBJ1-2	ASSSWTGGSVFYGYT
.	TRBV19	TRBJ2-6	ASSMFSGANVLT
.	TRBV20-1	TRBJ1-2	SARDRARLYGYT
.	TRBV28	TRBJ2-5	ASSIIAGETQY
few	TRBV20-1	TRBJ2-7	SASRLASSYEQY
.	TRBV7-9	TRBJ2-7	ASSLGGADYEQY
few	TRBV3-1	TRBJ1-4	ASSSSGLAGGFEKLF
few	TRBV20-1	TRBJ2-7	SAGDRDRGYEQY
few	TRBV2	TRBJ1-3	ASSARDRNTIY
once	TRBV5-4	TRBJ1-4	ASAPQGKNEKLF
many	TRBV12-3/TRBV12-4	TRBJ2-6	ASSPLGQGRSNGANVLT
few	TRBV7-9	TRBJ1-1	ASSLESGPAF
few	TRBV3-1	TRBJ2-5	ASSQGNTEETQY
.	TRBV6-4	TRBJ2-5	ASTYGAGEETQY
many	TRBV2	TRBJ2-7	ASSVGTLYEQY
few	TRBV6-5	TRBJ1-3	ASSYDSSGNTIY
once	TRBV19	TRBJ2-2	ASSMYQGLNTGELF
.	TRBV7-2	TRBJ2-1	ASSPYRGAHNEQF